This T cell receptor beta chain was captured by sequencing in a study of blood T cell repertoires in COVID-19. Study overall: The cDNA or gDNA used as material had been derived from T cells, B-cell-depleted T cells, or PBMCs.

CDR1 is MDHEN, CDR2 SYDVKM, per germline. The CDR3 totals 15 residues. The trim removed 4 bases at V and 3 bases at J, leaving 6 bases unmatched. Profiling relied on immunoSEQ multiplex PCR, and the TCRdb table lists in-frame clones only, not all of them. This sample has roughly 340,000 clones, with roughly 90% found just once. The sequence came from a woman aged 25 to 39 with COVID-19, enrolled during active disease. The chain is built from TRBV28 and TRBJ2-1; TRBD1 matches 7 bases. The material sequenced was peripheral blood. The CDR3 here is CASSSTGKVYNEQFF. The CDR3 region has the DNA TGTGCCAGCAGTTCGACAGGGAAGGTCTACAATGAGCAGTTCTTC.